This T cell receptor beta chain stems from a study of shared clonotypes between healthy human individuals (dated by TCRdb to about 2020). Regarding the research as a whole: The cohort comprised a couple of women and a few men aged 18 to 49 years. Per donor, three plates each were used for CD4 naive and CD4 memory, two for CD8 naive, and one for CD8 memory. To estimate repertoire size and how much clonotype sharing occurs between individuals, the study deeply sequenced the blood TCR repertoires of several healthy adults. Different laboratories and diverse techniques were used to prepare libraries and sequence TCR repertoires, to increase sequencing depth and limit assay-specific biases. Per donor, leukapheresis produced somewhere between about 0.94 and 9.5 billion PBMCs. On the study overall, not on this receptor specifically: Larger estimated clonotype richness was generally found for naive subsets than for memory subsets. Only blood was sampled, and tissue TCR repertoires likely differ from those in blood. Approximately 5% of naive CD4, approximately 3.7% of naive CD8, 2.3% of memory CD4, and about 0.4% of memory CD8 clonotypes were shared across several donors. Higher generation probabilities were observed for clonotypes shared by all four sorted-subset donors than for non-shared clonotypes. Pairwise subsampling led to the expectation that sequencing depth would affect the degree of clonotype sharing among donors. Incomplete sequencing was indicated by rarefaction of sorted-subset datasets, despite the large sequencing depth. The genetic and exposure-history diversity represented was limited by the small number of donors.

For this clone: What antigen it recognizes has not been identified. Base qualities are not provided; no much larger clone lies one nucleotide away.

Using the deep immunoSEQ assay, TCR CDR3 regions were amplified from genomic DNA by multiplex PCR. Genomic DNA extracted from each cell subset was distributed evenly over all wells of several immunoSEQ 96-well plates, and each plate served as one replicate. For sorted subsets, each replicate PCR was loaded with roughly 0.2 ug genomic DNA, equivalent to 25,000 to 35,000 T cell genomes. Purified libraries were measured with a Qubit 3.0 fluorometer, size-checked on a Bioanalyzer 2100, and measured again with the KAPA Library Quantification kit. Each immunoSEQ 96-well plate was sequenced on its own single-read 150-cycle Illumina NextSeq 550 flow cell. In the authors' own workflow: Because only junctional sequences without quality scores were contained in the immunoSEQ output, filtering matching that applied to full-length reads could not be performed. To assign V/J genes and CDR3, sequences were annotated against IMGT germline references using PyIR, a Python wrapper for IgBLAST v1.9. Reads were filtered out if the reads had weak V/J assignments (E-value above 1e-6), no CDR3, stop codons, out-of-frame junctions, or ambiguous translated residues. V3J clonotypes were defined as sequences sharing the same inferred V gene, J gene, and CDR3 amino acid sequence. Percentage overlap between repertoires was computed as shared unique clonotypes divided by the size of the smaller repertoire. RTK rarefaction, the Chao1 estimator, and Recon v2.1 estimates of unobserved clonotypes were used to assess repertoire richness. Generation probabilities for all TCRbeta clonotypes obtained by the gDNA method from a few donors were computed using OLGA. This is the immuneACCESS table as TCRdb keeps it, with only in-frame sequences that have V and J called. A part of the clones is gone; compared with another copy, unresolved V genes explain less than half, and the rest is unexplained. That table is the source of V, J and clone size, and D and trimming were worked out from the DNA. In this sample the table shows millions of clones, more than 80% of which occur a single time. The ten largest account for roughly 0.13% of the sample.

The CDR3 covers 12 residues, taking in both the cysteine and the phenylalanine. Kept here is only the CDR3 DNA, which spans 36 bases and is read in frame from base 1. Trimming costs V 6 bases and J 9 bases, and their ends lie 12 bases apart. The germline V gene (reference sequence) yields SEHNR for CDR1 and FQNEAQ for CDR2. Donors were healthy HIV-negative adults with no recently reported acute infections or vaccinations. Only Caucasian adults living in Nashville, Tennessee, USA were represented among the donors. CD4+ T cells were enriched by magnetic negative selection; naive cells were then positively selected on CD45RA, and the negative fraction formed the memory subset. After blood collection by leukapheresis, PBMCs were isolated using Ficoll-Histopaque density gradient centrifugation and then cryopreserved in the vapor phase of liquid nitrogen. Analytical flow cytometry was used to check the purity and quantity of every magnetically sorted T cell population. From each sorted fraction, genomic DNA was isolated and quantified by UV absorbance on a Nanodrop 2000c.

The rearrangement joined TRBV7-9 to TRBJ1-5; the D gene is perhaps TRBD1, on 5 matching bases. This receptor was identified in a young man in good health. The specimen was naive CD4+ T cells sorted from blood. Taken with the paper, the label for cell subset or site translates to: CD45RA+ positively selected. The CDR3 protein: CASSNGQGPQHF. The DNA sequence follows: TGTGCCAGCAGTAACGGGCAGGGGCCCCAGCATTTT.